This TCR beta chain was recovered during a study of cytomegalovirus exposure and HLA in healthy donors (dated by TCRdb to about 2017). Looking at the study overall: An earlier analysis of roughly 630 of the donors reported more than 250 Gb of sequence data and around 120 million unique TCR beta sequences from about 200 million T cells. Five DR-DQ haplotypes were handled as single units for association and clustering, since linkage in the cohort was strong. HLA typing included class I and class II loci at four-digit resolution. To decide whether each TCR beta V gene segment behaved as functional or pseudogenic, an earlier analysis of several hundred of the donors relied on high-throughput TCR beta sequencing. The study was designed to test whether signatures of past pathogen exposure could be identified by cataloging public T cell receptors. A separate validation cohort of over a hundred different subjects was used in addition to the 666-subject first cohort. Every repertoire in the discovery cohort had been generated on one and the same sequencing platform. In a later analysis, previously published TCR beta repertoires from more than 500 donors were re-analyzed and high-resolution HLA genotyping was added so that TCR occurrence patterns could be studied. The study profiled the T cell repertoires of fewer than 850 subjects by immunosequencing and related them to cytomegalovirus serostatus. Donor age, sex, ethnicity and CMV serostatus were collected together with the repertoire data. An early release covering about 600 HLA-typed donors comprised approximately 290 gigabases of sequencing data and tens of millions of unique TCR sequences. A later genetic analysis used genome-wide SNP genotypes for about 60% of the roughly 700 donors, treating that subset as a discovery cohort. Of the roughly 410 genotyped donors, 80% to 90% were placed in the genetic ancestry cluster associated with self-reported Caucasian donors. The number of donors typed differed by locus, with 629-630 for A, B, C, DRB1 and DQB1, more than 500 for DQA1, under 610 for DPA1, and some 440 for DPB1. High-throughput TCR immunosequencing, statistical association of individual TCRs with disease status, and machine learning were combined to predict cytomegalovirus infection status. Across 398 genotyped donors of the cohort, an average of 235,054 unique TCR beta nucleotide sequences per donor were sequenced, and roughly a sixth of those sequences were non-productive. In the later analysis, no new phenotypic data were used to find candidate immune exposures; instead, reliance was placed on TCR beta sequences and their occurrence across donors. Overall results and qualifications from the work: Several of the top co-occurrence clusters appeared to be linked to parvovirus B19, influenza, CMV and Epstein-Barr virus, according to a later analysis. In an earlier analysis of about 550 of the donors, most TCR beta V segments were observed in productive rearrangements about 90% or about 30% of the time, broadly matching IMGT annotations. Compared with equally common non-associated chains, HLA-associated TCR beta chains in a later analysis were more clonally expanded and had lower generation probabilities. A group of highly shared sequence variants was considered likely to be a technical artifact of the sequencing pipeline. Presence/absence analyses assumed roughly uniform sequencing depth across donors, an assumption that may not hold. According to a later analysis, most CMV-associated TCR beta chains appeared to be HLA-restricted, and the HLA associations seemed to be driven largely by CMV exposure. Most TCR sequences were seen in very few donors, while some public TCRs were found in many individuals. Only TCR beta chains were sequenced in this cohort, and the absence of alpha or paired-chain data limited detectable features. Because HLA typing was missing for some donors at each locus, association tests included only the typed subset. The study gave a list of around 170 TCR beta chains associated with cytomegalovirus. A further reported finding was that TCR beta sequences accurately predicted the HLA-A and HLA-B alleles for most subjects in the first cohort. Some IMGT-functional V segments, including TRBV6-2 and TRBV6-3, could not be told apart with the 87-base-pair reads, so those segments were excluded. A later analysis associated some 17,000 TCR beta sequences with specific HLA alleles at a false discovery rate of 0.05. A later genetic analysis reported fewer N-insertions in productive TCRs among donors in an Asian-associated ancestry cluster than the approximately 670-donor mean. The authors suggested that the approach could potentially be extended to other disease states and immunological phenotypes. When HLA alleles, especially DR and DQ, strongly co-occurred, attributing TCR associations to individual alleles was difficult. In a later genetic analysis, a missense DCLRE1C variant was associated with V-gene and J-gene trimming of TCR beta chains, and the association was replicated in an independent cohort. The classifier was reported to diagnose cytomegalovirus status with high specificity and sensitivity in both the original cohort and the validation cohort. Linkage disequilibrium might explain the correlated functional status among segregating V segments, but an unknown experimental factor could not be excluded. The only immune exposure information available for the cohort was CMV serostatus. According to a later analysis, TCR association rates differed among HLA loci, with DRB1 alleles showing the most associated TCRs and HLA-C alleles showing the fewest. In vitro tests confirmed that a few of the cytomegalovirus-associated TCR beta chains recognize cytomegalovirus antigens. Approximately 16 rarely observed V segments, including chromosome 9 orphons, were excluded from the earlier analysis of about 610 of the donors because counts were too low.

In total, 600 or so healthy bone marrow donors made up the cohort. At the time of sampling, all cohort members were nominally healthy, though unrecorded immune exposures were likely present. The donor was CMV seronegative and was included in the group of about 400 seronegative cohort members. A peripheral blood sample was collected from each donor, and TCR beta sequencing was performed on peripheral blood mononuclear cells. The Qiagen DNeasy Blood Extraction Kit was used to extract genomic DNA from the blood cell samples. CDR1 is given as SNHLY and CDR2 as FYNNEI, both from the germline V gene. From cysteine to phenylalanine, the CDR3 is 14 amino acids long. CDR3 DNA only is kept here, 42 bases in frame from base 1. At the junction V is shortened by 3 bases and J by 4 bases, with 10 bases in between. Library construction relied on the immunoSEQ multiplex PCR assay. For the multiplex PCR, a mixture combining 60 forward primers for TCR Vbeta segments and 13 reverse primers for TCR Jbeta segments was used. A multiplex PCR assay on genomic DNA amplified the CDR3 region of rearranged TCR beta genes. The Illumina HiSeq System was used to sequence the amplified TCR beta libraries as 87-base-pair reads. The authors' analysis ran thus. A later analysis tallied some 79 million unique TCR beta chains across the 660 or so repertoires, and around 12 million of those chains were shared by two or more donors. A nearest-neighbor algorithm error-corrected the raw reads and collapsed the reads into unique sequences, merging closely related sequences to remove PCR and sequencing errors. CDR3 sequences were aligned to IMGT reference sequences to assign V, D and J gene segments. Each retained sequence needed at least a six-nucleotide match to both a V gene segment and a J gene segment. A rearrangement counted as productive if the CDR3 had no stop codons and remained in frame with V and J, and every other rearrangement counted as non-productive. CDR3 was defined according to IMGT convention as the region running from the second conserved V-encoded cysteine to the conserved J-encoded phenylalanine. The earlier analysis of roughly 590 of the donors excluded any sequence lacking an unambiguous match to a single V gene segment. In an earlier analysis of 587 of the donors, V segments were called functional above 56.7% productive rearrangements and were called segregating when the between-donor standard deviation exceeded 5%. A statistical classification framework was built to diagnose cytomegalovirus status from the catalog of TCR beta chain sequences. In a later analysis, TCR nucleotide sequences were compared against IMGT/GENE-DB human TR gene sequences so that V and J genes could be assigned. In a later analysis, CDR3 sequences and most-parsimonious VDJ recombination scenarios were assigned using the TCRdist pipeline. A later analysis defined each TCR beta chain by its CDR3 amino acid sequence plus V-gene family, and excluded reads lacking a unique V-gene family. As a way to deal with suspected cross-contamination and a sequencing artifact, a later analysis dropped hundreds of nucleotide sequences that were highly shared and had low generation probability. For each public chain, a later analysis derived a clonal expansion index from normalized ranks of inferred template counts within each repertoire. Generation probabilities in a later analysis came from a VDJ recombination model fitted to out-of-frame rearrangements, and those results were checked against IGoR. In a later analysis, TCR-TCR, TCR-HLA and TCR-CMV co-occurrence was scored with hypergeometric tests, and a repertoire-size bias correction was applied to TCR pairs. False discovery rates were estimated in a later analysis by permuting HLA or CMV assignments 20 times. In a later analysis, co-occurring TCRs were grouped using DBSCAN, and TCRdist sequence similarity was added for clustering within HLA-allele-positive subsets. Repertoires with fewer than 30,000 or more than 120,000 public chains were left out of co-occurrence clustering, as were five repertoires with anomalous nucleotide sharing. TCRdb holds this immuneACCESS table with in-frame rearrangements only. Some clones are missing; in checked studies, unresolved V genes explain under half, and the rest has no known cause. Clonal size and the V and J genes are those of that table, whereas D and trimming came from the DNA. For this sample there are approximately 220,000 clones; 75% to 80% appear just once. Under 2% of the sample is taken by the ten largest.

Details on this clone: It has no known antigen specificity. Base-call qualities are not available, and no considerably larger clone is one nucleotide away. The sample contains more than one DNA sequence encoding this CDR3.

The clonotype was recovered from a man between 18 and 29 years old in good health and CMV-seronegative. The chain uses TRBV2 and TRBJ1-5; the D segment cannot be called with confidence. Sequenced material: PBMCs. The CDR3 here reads CASSERRLNQPQHF. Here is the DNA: TGTGCCAGCAGTGAGCGGCGGTTGAATCAGCCCCAGCATTTT.